This T cell receptor beta chain is drawn from a study of cytomegalovirus exposure and HLA in healthy donors. Germline CDR1 reads SGHRS; CDR2 reads YFSETQ. The CDR3 is 14 residues long. The V end lost 0 bases, the J end lost 2 bases, and 9 bases lay between the germline ends. This PCR relied on a set of 60 Vbeta primers and 13 Jbeta primers. Method: immunoSEQ multiplex PCR; TCRdb's copy keeps in-frame clones and lacks some. This table holds 100,000 to 150,000 clones, about three quarters found once. The chain recombines TRBV5-1 with TRBJ2-7; D gene uncertain. The sequence derives from a human donor in good health. Sequencing was performed on PBMCs. As DNA, the CDR3 is TGCGCCAGCAGCTTGGGACACCAAACCTACGAGCAGTACTTC. This codes for CASSLGHQTYEQYF.